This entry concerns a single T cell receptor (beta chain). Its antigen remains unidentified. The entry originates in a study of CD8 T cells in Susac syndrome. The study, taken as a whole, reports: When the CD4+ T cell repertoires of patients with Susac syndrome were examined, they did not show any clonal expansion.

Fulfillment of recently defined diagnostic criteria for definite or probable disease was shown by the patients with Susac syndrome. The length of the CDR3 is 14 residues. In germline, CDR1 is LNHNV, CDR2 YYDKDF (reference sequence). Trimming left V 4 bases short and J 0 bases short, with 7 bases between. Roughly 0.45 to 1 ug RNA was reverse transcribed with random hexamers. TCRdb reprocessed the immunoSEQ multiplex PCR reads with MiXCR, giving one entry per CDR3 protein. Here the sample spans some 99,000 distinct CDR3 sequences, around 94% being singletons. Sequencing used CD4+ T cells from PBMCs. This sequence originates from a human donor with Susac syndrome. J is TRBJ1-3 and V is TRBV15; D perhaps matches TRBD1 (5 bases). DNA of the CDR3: TGTGCCACCAGCAAGGACAACTCTGGAAACACCATATATTTT. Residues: CATSKDNSGNTIYF.